This T cell receptor beta chain was documented in a study of human T cells and chemical hapten exposure. Germline CDR1 is SEHNR and CDR2 is FQNEAQ (reference sequence). The CDR3 extends over 14 amino acids. V was trimmed by 2 bases and J by 4 bases, leaving 10 bases between them. TCRdb independently ran MiXCR on the RACE reads; one entry per CDR3 protein. The sample records 250,000 or so distinct CDR3 sequences, approximately 8% being singletons. Time point indicated: pre-sensitization, week 0. Treatment meaning: therapeutic diphenylcyclopropenone sensitization with weekly scalp DPC. Alopecia patients, 18 to 70 years old and DPC-suitable, served as donors. The authors extracted total RNA from unfractionated whole blood. Study-level points and caveats: Because all patients had alopecia, their immune responses might differ from healthy ones.

This clonotype has just a few counts. Its antigen is not identified. The V call is TRBV7-9, the J call TRBJ2-3, with a possible D match to TRBD1 (5 bases). Source: whole blood, taken in connection with sensitization to the hapten diphenylcyclopropenone (DPC). The sequence came from a man between 18 and 29 years old with alopecia areata. Some clones in this sample may be carry-over from other donors' samples. CDR3 coding DNA: TGTGCCAGCAGCTTAAGAGACAGACCAGATACGCAGTATTTT. This gives the protein CASSLRDRPDTQYF.